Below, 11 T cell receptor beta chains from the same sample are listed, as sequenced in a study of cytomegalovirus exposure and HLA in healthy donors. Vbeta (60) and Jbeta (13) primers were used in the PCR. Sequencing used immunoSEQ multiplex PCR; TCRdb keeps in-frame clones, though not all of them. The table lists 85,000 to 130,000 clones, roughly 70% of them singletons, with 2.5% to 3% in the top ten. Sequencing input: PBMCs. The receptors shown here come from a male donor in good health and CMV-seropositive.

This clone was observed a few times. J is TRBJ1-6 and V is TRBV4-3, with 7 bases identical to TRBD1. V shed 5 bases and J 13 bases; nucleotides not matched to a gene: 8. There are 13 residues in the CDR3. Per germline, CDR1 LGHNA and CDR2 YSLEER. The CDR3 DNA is TGCGCCAGCAGCGCAGGCGGAGGGGGCCCCCTCCACTTT. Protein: CASSAGGGGPLHF.

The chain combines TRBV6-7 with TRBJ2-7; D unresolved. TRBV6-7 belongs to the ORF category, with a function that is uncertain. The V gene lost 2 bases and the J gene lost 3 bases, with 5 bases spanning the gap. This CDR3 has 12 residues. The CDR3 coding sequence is TGTGCCAGCAGTTACCACAGCTACGAGCAGTACTTC. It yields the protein CASSYHSYEQYF.

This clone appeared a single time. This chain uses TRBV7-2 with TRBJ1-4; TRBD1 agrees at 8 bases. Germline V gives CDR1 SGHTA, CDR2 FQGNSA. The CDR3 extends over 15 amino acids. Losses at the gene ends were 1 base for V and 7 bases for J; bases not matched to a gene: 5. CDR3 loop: CASSLVSGTGEKLFF. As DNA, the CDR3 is TGTGCCAGCAGCTTAGTTTCCGGGACAGGTGAAAAACTGTTTTTT. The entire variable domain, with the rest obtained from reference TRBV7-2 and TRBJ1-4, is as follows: GAGVSQSPSNKVTEKGKDVELRCDPISGHTALYWYRQSLGQGLEFLIYFQGNSAPDKSGLPSDRFSAERTGGSVSTLTIQRTQQEDSAVYLCASSLVSGTGEKLFFGSGTQLSVL.

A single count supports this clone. The CDR3 nucleotides are TGTGCCAGCAGCCCAACGGGGCTAGCGGGAGGGCTCCACGAGCAGTACTTC. Protein sequence: CASSPTGLAGGLHEQYF. The rearrangement joins TRBV7-2 to TRBJ2-7, with TRBD2 matching over 12 bases. This CDR3 region has 17 residues. V lost 5 bases to trimming and J lost 5 bases; unmatched junction nucleotides: 13. Per the germline V gene, CDR1 is SGHTA and CDR2 is FQGNSA.

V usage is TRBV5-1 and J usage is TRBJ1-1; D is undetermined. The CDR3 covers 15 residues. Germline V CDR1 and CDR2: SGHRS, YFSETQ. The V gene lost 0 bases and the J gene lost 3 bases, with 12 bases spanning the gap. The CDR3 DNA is TGCGCCAGCAGCTTGGGGTCAGCCCAGGACACTGAAGCTTTCTTT. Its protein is CASSLGSAQDTEAFF.

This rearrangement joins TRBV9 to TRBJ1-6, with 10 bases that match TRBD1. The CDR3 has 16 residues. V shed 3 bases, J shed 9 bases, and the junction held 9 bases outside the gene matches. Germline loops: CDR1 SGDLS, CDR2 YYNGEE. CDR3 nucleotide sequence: TGTGCCAGCAGCGCCGGGGGTGGGACAGGGGCTTCACCCCTCCACTTT. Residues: CASSAGGGTGASPLHF.

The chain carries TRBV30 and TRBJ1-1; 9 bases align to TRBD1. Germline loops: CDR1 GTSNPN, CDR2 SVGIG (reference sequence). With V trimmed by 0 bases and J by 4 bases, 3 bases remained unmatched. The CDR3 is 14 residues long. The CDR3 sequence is CAWSVGQGLTEAFF. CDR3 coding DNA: TGTGCCTGGAGTGTAGGACAGGGGCTCACTGAAGCTTTCTTT.

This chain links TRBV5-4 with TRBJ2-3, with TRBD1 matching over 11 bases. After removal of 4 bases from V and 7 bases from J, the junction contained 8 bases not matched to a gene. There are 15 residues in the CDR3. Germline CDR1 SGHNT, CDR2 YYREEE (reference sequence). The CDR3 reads CASSGTGGGRNTQYF. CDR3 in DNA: TGTGCCAGCAGCGGGACAGGGGGGGGTCGAAATACGCAGTATTTT.

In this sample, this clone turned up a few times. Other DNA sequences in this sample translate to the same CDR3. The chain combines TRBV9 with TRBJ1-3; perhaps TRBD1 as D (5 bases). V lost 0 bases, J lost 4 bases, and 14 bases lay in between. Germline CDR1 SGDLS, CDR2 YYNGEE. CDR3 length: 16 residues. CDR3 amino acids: CASSVAQGYSGNTIYF. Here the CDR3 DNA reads TGTGCCAGCAGCGTAGCCCAGGGATACTCCGGAAACACCATATATTTT.

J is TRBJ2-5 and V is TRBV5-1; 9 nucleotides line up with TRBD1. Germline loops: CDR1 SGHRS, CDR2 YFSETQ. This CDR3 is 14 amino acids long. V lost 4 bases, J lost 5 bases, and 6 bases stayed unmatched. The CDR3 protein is CASSQGTGGETQYF. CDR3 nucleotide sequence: TGCGCCAGCAGCCAGGGAACAGGGGGCGAGACCCAGTACTTC.

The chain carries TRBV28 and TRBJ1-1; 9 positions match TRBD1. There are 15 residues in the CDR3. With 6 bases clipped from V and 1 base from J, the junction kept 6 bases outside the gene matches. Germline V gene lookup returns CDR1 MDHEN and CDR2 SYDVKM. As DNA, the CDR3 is TGTGCCAGCAGATGGGACAGGGACAGGAACACTGAAGCTTTCTTT. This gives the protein CASRWDRDRNTEAFF.